This TCR beta chain came from a study of T cells after yellow fever vaccination. Study-wide results and caveats: When the response was secondary, it was weaker but reached its peak faster, day 5 versus 15.

The CDR3 is 14 amino acids. Germline lookup yields CDR1 SGHRS and CDR2 YFSETQ. The V end was cut by 0 bases, the J end by 12 bases, with 15 bases between. TCRdb passed the 5' RACE reads through MiXCR, listing each CDR3 protein once. Of 300,000 to 400,000 distinct CDR3 sequences in the sample, around 8.1% were seen once. This clonotype was seen many times. No antigen is known for it. This chain joins TRBV5-1 and TRBJ1-4; perhaps TRBD1 as D (5 bases). This TCR was recovered from a young man who received the YFV17D yellow fever vaccine. The sequencing here drew on PBMCs, taken about 41 days after the first yellow fever vaccination. CDR3 loop: CASSLAMYGGELFF. The DNA for the CDR3 is TGCGCCAGCAGCTTGGCAATGTATGGGGGAGAACTGTTTTTT.